This T cell receptor (beta chain) appears in the sequencing data of a study of Graves' ophthalmopathy and Graves' hyperthyroidism. Findings and caveats of the study: With almost 90% sensitivity and less than 83% specificity, a 13-signature model separated ophthalmopathy from stable hyperthyroidism. The blood repertoire also included most expanded thyroid clonotypes above 0.001 frequency.

Transcripts of RNA were the source for amplifying TCR beta CDR3 regions. HTBI primers primed a first-round RT-PCR, and a second-round multiplex PCR followed. MiXCR, run by TCRdb on the multiplex PCR reads, gives a single entry per CDR3 protein. This table has about 340,000 distinct CDR3 sequences, about a sixth appearing once. At least ten counts were recorded for this clonotype. The antigen remains undetermined. PBMCs had their origin in fresh peripheral blood (roughly 9.3 ml). Deletions cut 2 bases from V and 3 bases from J, with 9 bases between. Germline V gives CDR1 SGHKS, CDR2 YYEKEE (reference sequence). The CDR3 sequence is 15 residues long.

This sequence joins TRBV5-5 and TRBJ1-6; D might be TRBD1 (6 bases). The receptor was derived from an adult man with Graves' ophthalmopathy. Input material: peripheral blood. CDR3 DNA: TGTGCCAGCAGCTTTTGGACAGACTATAATTCACCCCTCCACTTT. The encoded protein is CASSFWTDYNSPLHF.